Listed below are T cell receptor beta chains from one sample, sequenced in a study of blood T cell repertoires in COVID-19. The method was immunoSEQ multiplex PCR; TCRdb's version includes in-frame clones alone and lacks a portion of them. Of under 350,000 clones listed, roughly 86% are singletons. The sequenced material came from peripheral blood. These receptors all come from a woman aged 25 to 39 with COVID-19, enrolled during active disease. CDR3s include the opening cysteine and the closing phenylalanine or tryptophan. The order of the fields is CDR3 DNA, CDR3 protein, V gene, CDR3 length, J gene, clone size, D gene. D genes are given only for firm matches. Clone size is not always given. Where it is, it says once, few, many or a class for expanded clones.

CDR3 DNA: TGTGCCAGCAGCGCACCTGAGCGGGCACAAGGAAACACCATATATTTT
CDR3 protein: CASSAPERAQGNTIYF
V gene: TRBV7-8
CDR3 length: 16
J gene: TRBJ1-3
clone size: NA
D gene: NA

CDR3 DNA: TGTGCCAGCAGTCCATTACAGGGATCCGATGGAAACACCATATATTTT
CDR3 protein: CASSPLQGSDGNTIYF
V gene: TRBV14
CDR3 length: 16
J gene: TRBJ1-3
clone size: few
D gene: NA

CDR3 DNA: TGTGCCAGCAGTTTTTCAGGGGAAAAACTGTTTTTT
CDR3 protein: CASSFSGEKLFF
V gene: TRBV12-3/TRBV12-4
CDR3 length: 12
J gene: TRBJ1-4
clone size: NA
D gene: NA

CDR3 DNA: TGTGCCAGCAGCACAGACAGGGGGCGGCCCCAGCCCCAGCATTTT
CDR3 protein: CASSTDRGRPQPQHF
V gene: TRBV4-2
CDR3 length: 15
J gene: TRBJ1-5
clone size: NA
D gene: TRBD1

CDR3 DNA: TGTGCCAGCAGCGTCGGGAGATACACCGGGGAGCTGTTTTTT
CDR3 protein: CASSVGRYTGELFF
V gene: TRBV14
CDR3 length: 14
J gene: TRBJ2-2
clone size: NA
D gene: NA

CDR3 DNA: TGTGCCAGCAGACCCCGAGGATTTAATTCACCCCTCCACTTT
CDR3 protein: CASRPRGFNSPLHF
V gene: TRBV6-5
CDR3 length: 14
J gene: TRBJ1-6
clone size: NA
D gene: NA

CDR3 DNA: TGTGCCAGCAGCCAGACAGGGTTGGAGACCCAGTACTTC
CDR3 protein: CASSQTGLETQYF
V gene: TRBV7-9
CDR3 length: 13
J gene: TRBJ2-5
clone size: once
D gene: TRBD1

CDR3 DNA: TGTGCCAGCAGTTCAGGGTCTAATGAAAAACTGTTTTTT
CDR3 protein: CASSSGSNEKLFF
V gene: TRBV6-5
CDR3 length: 13
J gene: TRBJ1-4
clone size: NA
D gene: NA

CDR3 DNA: TGTGCCAGCAGTGACGGGGACAGGGGGGTTAGTCAGCCCCAGCATTTT
CDR3 protein: CASSDGDRGVSQPQHF
V gene: TRBV2
CDR3 length: 16
J gene: TRBJ1-5
clone size: NA
D gene: TRBD1

CDR3 DNA: TGTGCCAGCAGCCTAAGACAGGGTCTTTTCACAGATACGCAGTATTTT
CDR3 protein: CASSLRQGLFTDTQYF
V gene: TRBV3-1/TRBV3-2
CDR3 length: 16
J gene: TRBJ2-3
clone size: once
D gene: TRBD1